This paragraph covers one TCR beta chain sequence. This sample stems from a study of blood T cells in healthy people across ages. With a J-beta primer mix and a sample-barcoded 5' primer, a second PCR ran roughly 6 to 11 cycles. TCRdb fed the 5' RACE reads into MiXCR, producing one record per CDR3 protein. The sample has some 800,000 distinct CDR3 sequences, around a quarter seen once. In each sample, at least 7 million PBMCs were isolated. At least 5 micrograms of total RNA were extracted per sample. V shed 3 bases and J shed 5 bases, with 8 bases lying between them. The V gene's germline CDR1 is LGHNA and CDR2 YSLEER. CDR3 size: 13 residues. This sample was also put to use in a study of T cells of mothers and their children. That paper notes: The study sampled three healthy Caucasian mothers and their six children. All extracted RNA went into cDNA synthesis, 1.5 ug per 15 ul.

The receptor comes from a boy between 10 and 17 years old in good health. This chain uses TRBV4-3 with TRBJ1-5, with unresolved D. The sequenced material came from blood. The CDR3 DNA reads as TGCGCCAGCAGCCAGGGGTTCGATCAGCCCCAGCATTTT. Its protein is CASSQGFDQPQHF.